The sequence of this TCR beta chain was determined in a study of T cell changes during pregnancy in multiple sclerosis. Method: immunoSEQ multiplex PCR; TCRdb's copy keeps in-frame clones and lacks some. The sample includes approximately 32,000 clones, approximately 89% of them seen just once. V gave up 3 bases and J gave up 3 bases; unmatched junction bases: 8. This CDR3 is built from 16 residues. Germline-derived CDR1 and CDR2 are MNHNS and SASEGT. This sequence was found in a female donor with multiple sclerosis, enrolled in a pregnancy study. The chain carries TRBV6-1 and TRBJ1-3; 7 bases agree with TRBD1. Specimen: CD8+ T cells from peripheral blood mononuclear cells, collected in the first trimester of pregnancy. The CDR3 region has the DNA TGTGCCAGCAGTGAGGTTTGGGCAGGGGGTGGAAACACCATATATTTT. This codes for CASSEVWAGGGNTIYF.